The clone carrying this TCR beta chain was seen a few times. The antigen is unknown. This record belongs to a study of human T cells and chemical hapten exposure. Whole-study findings and limits: While controls formed fewer of them, expanded TCRs formed significantly more large CDR3 similarity clusters. The study found that DPC sensitization did not change TCRs above 1 in 1000 frequency.

The time point was: pre-sensitization, week 0. The treatment: therapeutic diphenylcyclopropenone sensitization with weekly scalp DPC. Before extraction, the whole blood was not fractionated, and total RNA was taken from it. The V gene end was trimmed by 2 bases and the J gene end by 3 bases; junction bases not matched to a gene: 17. Germline V gene sequence: CDR1 KGHSH, CDR2 LQKENI. CDR3 size: 19 residues. Per the original methods: Sample-level TCR yields exhibited a median of approximately 96,000, with a range of roughly 20,000 to 750,000. Each CDR3 protein gets one entry after TCRdb re-called the RACE reads with MiXCR. In this record, the V and J calls reflect TCRdb's handling and not the investigators' own analysis. The sample holds about 77,000 distinct CDR3 sequences, around 13% seen once.

The V and J genes are TRBV18 and TRBJ2-7, with 9 bases fitting TRBD1. The sequences come from whole blood, collected in connection with sensitization to the hapten diphenylcyclopropenone (DPC). The sequence derives from a woman in her fifties or sixties with alopecia areata. Some clones in this sample may be carry-over from other donors' samples. The CDR3 DNA reads as TGTGCCAGCTCACCAATTCTGGGACAGGGCGGTAGCGGCGTCTACGAGCAGTACTTC. The encoded protein is CASSPILGQGGSGVYEQYF.